A single TCR beta chain is shown here with its context. Antigen: not known. These data come from a study of T-cell reconstitution after alpha-beta-depleted transplantation in children. CDR1 and CDR2 from the germline V gene are MDHEN and SYDVKM. V was cut by 4 bases and J by 4 bases, with 14 bases left in between. This CDR3 comprises 14 residues. Study-wide points: T-cell numbers and diversity, one year after transplant, stemmed largely from T cells that were newly produced.

Unique molecular identifiers featured in how the TCRbeta library was prepared. TCRdb called the PCR reads again in MiXCR, with one record for every CDR3 protein. Among around 490,000 distinct CDR3 sequences listed, roughly an eighth were seen once. This specimen consisted of PBMCs, mostly from graft donor cells, obtained 180 days after TCRalphabeta/CD19-depleted stem cell transplant. This sequence joins TRBV28 and TRBJ2-7; D is uncertain. The TCR comes from a female patient aged 2-9 years who had a stem cell transplant for aplastic anemia, so the T cells may come from the graft donor. DNA of the CDR3: TGTGCCAGCAGTTGGGTGGGTCTATCTTACGAGCAGTACGTC. Its translation is CASSWVGLSYEQYV.